Shown below are 25 T cell receptor beta chains from a single sample sequenced in a study of T cell responses to AZD1222 COVID-19 vaccine. Data came from immunoSEQ multiplex PCR; TCRdb stores just in-frame clones and leaves some out. The sample includes about 130,000 clones, approximately 84% seen only once; the top ten take 4.1%. The specimen comprised peripheral blood, sampled on day 0 of AZD1222 vaccination. These receptors came from an adult in good health.

In its sample, this clone was seen once. This rearrangement joins TRBV28 to TRBJ1-5, with D possibly matching TRBD1 (5 bases). This CDR3 has 15 amino acids. Trimming shortened V by 6 bases and J by 4 bases, and 16 bases separated the two germline ends. Germline values: CDR1 MDHEN, CDR2 SYDVKM. This chain's CDR3 is CASSLRTPNNQPQHF. The CDR3 region has the DNA TGTGCCAGCAGCTTACGGACACCAAATAATCAGCCCCAGCATTTT.

The V and J genes are TRBV6-2 or TRBV6-3 and TRBJ1-2; a weak D match, TRBD1 (5 bases). Germline values: CDR1 MNHEY, CDR2 SVGEGT. This CDR3 region has 14 residues. The V and J ends lost 8 bases and 8 bases respectively, with 21 bases between them. The CDR3 loop reads CASGLGATDIGYTF. CDR3 coding DNA: TGTGCCAGCGGCCTCGGGGCTACCGATATAGGCTACACCTTC.

This chain joins TRBV18 and TRBJ2-1; possible D gene TRBD2, 6 bases. V lost 2 bases, J lost 5 bases, and 10 bases lay in between. CDR1 is KGHSH and CDR2 is LQKENI in the germline V gene. The CDR3 length is 14 residues. CDR3 sequence reads: CASSPGGADNEQFF. In DNA, the CDR3 is TGTGCCAGCTCACCAGGAGGGGCGGACAATGAGCAGTTCTTC. Drawing the rest from reference TRBV18 and TRBJ2-1, the complete variable domain is NAGVMQNPRHLVRRRGQEARLRCSPMKGHSHVYWYRQLPEEGLKFMVYLQKENIIDESGMPKERFSAEFPKEGPSILRIQQVVRGDSAAYFCASSPGGADNEQFFGPGTRLTVL.

The J gene is TRBJ1-2, the V gene TRBV7-2; TRBD1 agrees at 8 bases. Per germline, CDR1 SGHTA and CDR2 FQGNSA. With 5 bases clipped from V and 8 bases from J, the junction kept 7 bases outside the gene matches. This CDR3 is 13 amino acids long. The CDR3, as DNA: TGTGCCAGCAGCCTAGGCAGGGGGCAAGGCTACACCTTC. Protein sequence: CASSLGRGQGYTF.

This clone was seen a few times. The rearrangement links TRBV7-2 to TRBJ1-3; 7 nucleotides match TRBD1. This CDR3 region has 15 residues. With V trimmed by 1 base and J by 2 bases, 2 bases remained unmatched. CDR1 and CDR2 (germline): SGHTA, FQGNSA. Written as DNA, the CDR3 is TGTGCCAGCAGCTTAGACAGGGGAACTGGAAACACCATATATTTT. Amino acids: CASSLDRGTGNTIYF.

V usage is TRBV11-3 and J usage is TRBJ2-1; tentatively, D is TRBD1 or TRBD2 (5 bases each). The CDR3 totals 15 residues. V was shortened by 5 bases and J by 5 bases, with 16 bases between the two germline ends. Germline lookup yields CDR1 SGHNT and CDR2 YENEEA. The CDR3 nucleotides are TGTGCCAGCAGCACCCCCGGGGCCCCAAACAATGAGCAGTTCTTC. Protein: CASSTPGAPNNEQFF.

The gene calls are TRBV19 and TRBJ1-3, with D unresolved. The CDR3 spans 17 residues. Trimming took 4 bases from V and 0 from J, leaving 16 bases between them. The V gene's germline CDR1 is LNHDA and CDR2 SQIVND (reference sequence). The CDR3 DNA reads TGTGCCAGTAGTAGTGTACGACAATCCTACTCTGGAAACACCATATATTTT. This codes for CASSSVRQSYSGNTIYF.

In DNA form, the CDR3 reads TGTGCCAGCAGTCCCCCAATGACAGGGAATGGAAACACCATATATTTT. Its translation: CASSPPMTGNGNTIYF. This chain joins TRBV28 and TRBJ1-3, with TRBD1 matching 7 bases. J gave up 3 bases and V 5 bases, and 10 bases lay outside the gene matches. CDR3 size: 16 residues. Germline V lookup: CDR1 MDHEN, CDR2 SYDVKM.

The V and J genes are TRBV7-2 and TRBJ2-7; the match to TRBD1 covers 7 bases. The CDR3 has 15 amino acids. Germline V lookup: CDR1 SGHTA, CDR2 FQGNSA. V gave up 3 bases and J gave up 2 bases; unmatched junction bases: 7. CDR3 loop: CASSFIRQGTYEQYF. The CDR3 nucleotides read TGTGCCAGCAGCTTTATTAGACAGGGAACCTACGAGCAGTACTTC. The full variable domain, rest sourced from reference TRBV7-2 and TRBJ2-7, is GAGVSQSPSNKVTEKGKDVELRCDPISGHTALYWYRQSLGQGLEFLIYFQGNSAPDKSGLPSDRFSAERTGGSVSTLTIQRTQQEDSAVYLCASSFIRQGTYEQYFGPGTRLTVT.

This chain connects TRBV5-5 to TRBJ2-5, with TRBD1 identical over 9 bases. After removal of 1 base from V and 4 bases from J, the junction contained 5 bases not matched to a gene. CDR3 length equals 15 residues. Germline loops: CDR1 SGHKS, CDR2 YYEKEE (reference sequence). The CDR3 loop reads CASSLTGGVRETQYF. CDR3 DNA: TGTGCCAGCAGCTTGACAGGGGGCGTACGAGAGACCCAGTACTTC.

This chain uses TRBV5-4 with TRBJ1-2; the match to TRBD1 covers 11 bases. V shed 4 bases, J shed 0 bases, and the junction held 5 bases outside the gene matches. The germline V gene encodes CDR1 SGHNT and CDR2 YYREEE (reference sequence). The CDR3 is 16 amino acids. The CDR3 here is CASSPGQGVANYGYTF. The CDR3, as DNA: TGTGCCAGCAGCCCGGGACAGGGGGTGGCTAACTATGGCTACACCTTC.

The gene calls are TRBV7-8 and TRBJ2-1; D possibly corresponds to TRBD1 (5 bases). The V end was cut by 8 bases, the J end by 0 bases, with 11 bases between. The CDR3 loop spans 14 amino acids. Germline assignment: CDR1 SGHVS and CDR2 FQNEAQ. The CDR3 DNA reads as TGTGCCAGCGGTCGACAGTCCTCCTACAATGAGCAGTTCTTC. Protein: CASGRQSSYNEQFF.

The rearrangement uses TRBV6-5 and TRBJ2-7, with a tentative D call TRBD2 (5 bases). There are 11 residues in the CDR3. Germline-derived CDR1 and CDR2 are MNHEY and SVGAGI. The V end was cut by 11 bases, the J end by 1 base, with 9 bases between. The CDR3 DNA follows: TGTGCCTTAGAGCGGTCCTACGAGCAGTACTTC. Its protein product is CALERSYEQYF.

The chain joins TRBV5-6 to TRBJ1-2; no definite D call. The length of the CDR3 is 13 residues. Per germline, CDR1 SGHDT and CDR2 YYEEEE. Trimming pared 1 base from V and 7 bases from J, leaving 11 bases between. The DNA of the CDR3 is TGTGCCAGCAGCTTGCAAAGGTCGGGTGGCTACACCTTC. As protein: CASSLQRSGGYTF. Drawing the rest from reference TRBV5-6 and TRBJ1-2, the complete variable domain is DAGVTQSPTHLIKTRGQQVTLRCSPKSGHDTVSWYQQALGQGPQFIFQYYEEEERQRGNFPDRFSGHQFPNYSSELNVNALLLGDSALYLCASSLQRSGGYTFGSGTRLTVV.

The chain has TRBV28 and TRBJ2-2; perhaps D is TRBD1 or TRBD2 (5 bases each). Trimming pared 6 bases from V and 0 bases from J, leaving 14 bases between. The CDR3 has 16 amino acids. Germline CDR1 MDHEN, CDR2 SYDVKM. The CDR3 here is CASSEYGTPNTGELFF. The CDR3 bases are TGTGCCAGCAGCGAATACGGGACGCCGAACACCGGGGAGCTGTTTTTT.

This clone was detected only once. The V and J genes are TRBV3-1 (or the pseudogene TRBV3-2) and TRBJ1-2; D may be TRBD1 (6 bases). Between the trimmed V and J ends, which lost 4 bases and 0 bases, there was a span of 12 bases. Germline CDR1 is LGHDT and CDR2 is YNNKEL (reference sequence). This CDR3 has 15 amino acids. DNA for the CDR3: TGTGCCAGCAGCCGACAGGATCAAGCTAACTATGGCTACACCTTC. This gives the protein CASSRQDQANYGYTF.

The CDR3 loop reads CSVEYSTDTQYF. The DNA of the CDR3 is TGCAGCGTTGAATACAGCACAGATACGCAGTATTTT. This chain connects TRBV29-1 to TRBJ2-3; D remains unclear. With 2 bases removed from V and 0 bases from J, the gap between germline ends came to 3 bases. The CDR3 sequence is 12 residues long. Germline V gives CDR1 SQVTM, CDR2 ANQGSEA.

This chain links TRBV6-4 with TRBJ1-6, with D possibly TRBD1 on 6 matching bases. The CDR3 runs 14 residues. V dropped 7 bases and J dropped 6 bases, with 13 bases sitting between them. The germline gives CDR1 MRHNA, CDR2 SNTAGT. The DNA for the CDR3 is TGTGCCAGCACCAAAAGGGGGGGTAATTCACCCCTCCACTTT. Its translation: CASTKRGGNSPLHF.

This chain connects TRBV19 to TRBJ1-1, with D unclear. CDR3 length: 12 residues. V was trimmed by 5 bases and J by 5 bases, leaving 9 bases between them. Germline loops: CDR1 LNHDA, CDR2 SQIVND (reference sequence). CDR3 nucleotides: TGTGCCAGTAGTCCAGGAGGGACTGAAGCTTTCTTT. Its translation: CASSPGGTEAFF.

The rearrangement links TRBV5-1 to TRBJ1-6, with 7 bases that match TRBD1. CDR1 is SGHRS and CDR2 is YFSETQ in the germline V gene. CDR3 length: 15 residues. With V trimmed by 4 bases and J by 4 bases, 5 bases remained unmatched. Written as DNA, the CDR3 is TGCGCCAGCAGCAAGGGACAGATGTATAATTCACCCCTCCACTTT. Protein: CASSKGQMYNSPLHF.

The chain has TRBV2 and TRBJ1-5; 7 bases line up with TRBD1. The ends lost 9 bases at V and 4 bases at J; junction bases unmatched: 6. Germline V gene data show CDR1 as SNHLY and CDR2 as FYNNEI. The CDR3 loop spans 13 amino acids. CDR3 sequence reads: CASGQVVNQPQHF. DNA for the CDR3: TGTGCCAGTGGACAGGTTGTAAATCAGCCCCAGCATTTT.

The J gene is TRBJ1-5, the V gene TRBV4-2; tentative D call: TRBD1 (6 bases). The germline V and J ends were trimmed by 0 bases and 6 bases, with 18 bases remaining between them. The CDR3 is 17 residues long. Looked up from germline, CDR1 is LGHNA and CDR2 is YNFKEQ. The CDR3 nucleotides are TGTGCCAGCAGCCAAGAAACGAAAGGGGGTAGCGGTCAGCCCCAGCATTTT. Translation: CASSQETKGGSGQPQHF.

V and J are TRBV2 and TRBJ2-7; D might be TRBD1 (5 bases). In germline, CDR1 is SNHLY, CDR2 FYNNEI. The ends were cut back, 4 bases at V and 2 bases at J, with 6 bases in the middle. The CDR3 covers 12 residues. CDR3 in amino acids: CASSGQTYEQYF. CDR3 in DNA: TGTGCCAGCAGTGGACAGACCTACGAGCAGTACTTC.

The rearrangement uses TRBV27 and TRBJ1-6, with TRBD1 matching over 8 bases. The germline V gene has CDR1 MNHEY and CDR2 SMNVEV (reference sequence). The CDR3 sequence is 16 residues long. The ends lost 6 bases at V and 6 bases at J; junction bases unmatched: 10. CDR3 bases: TGTGCCAGCAGATACCGCCCGGGACAGGTTAATTCACCCCTCCACTTT. Its protein product is CASRYRPGQVNSPLHF.

This chain links TRBV11-2 with TRBJ1-5, with D possibly TRBD1 on 5 matching bases. CDR1 and CDR2 (germline): SGHAT, FQNNGV. There are 14 residues in the CDR3. V lost 0 bases and J 4 bases, leaving 7 bases between the germline ends. CDR3 sequence: CASSLDWGNQPQHF. The CDR3 DNA sequence: TGTGCCAGCAGCTTAGATTGGGGGAATCAGCCCCAGCATTTT.